This T cell receptor (beta chain) was recovered during a study of cytomegalovirus exposure and HLA in healthy donors. Overall study findings and caveats: The authors later found TCR association rates varying by HLA locus, with DRB1 most and HLA-C fewest. Later analysis identified around 15,000 TCR beta sequences associated with HLA alleles, using a false discovery rate threshold of 0.05. Certain indistinguishable V segments, among them TRBV6-2 and TRBV6-3, were excluded.

Turning to this clone: Its matching antigen is unknown.

Primers: 60 Vbeta forward and 13 Jbeta reverse. Assay used: immunoSEQ multiplex PCR; TCRdb lists only in-frame clones, some missing. The sample holds 140,000 to 150,000 clones, around 77% seen once. The CDR3 totals 13 residues. Trimming removed 6 bases from V and 1 base from J, with 9 bases in between. Germline CDR1 and CDR2: SNHLY and FYNNEI. Sequenced material: PBMCs. This rearrangement joins TRBV2 to TRBJ1-2; D not resolved. This sequence originates from a woman aged 40 to 50 in good health and CMV-seropositive. CDR3 sequence reads: CASSTDNNYGYTF. CDR3 coding DNA: TGTGCCAGCAGCACCGACAATAACTATGGCTACACCTTC.